This TCR beta chain was documented in a study of T-cell reconstitution after alpha-beta-depleted transplantation in children. Unique molecular identifiers were incorporated when the TCRbeta library was constructed. TCRdb reprocessed the PCR reads via MiXCR and lists one record per CDR3 protein. The data hold about 500,000 distinct CDR3 sequences, with about 31% observed a single time. The TCR originated in a human donor who donated a stem cell graft to a child with aplastic anemia. Sequencing used PBMCs from the stem cell graft donor, obtained from the stem cell graft.

Written as DNA, the CDR3 is TGTGCCACCAGTCCGGGAGGCATTCGGCAGTACTTC. It codes for CATSPGGIRQYF. The chain links TRBV24-1 to TRBJ2-7; 7 bases are shared with TRBD2. With V trimmed by 6 bases and J by 9 bases, 7 bases remained unmatched. Germline-derived CDR1 and CDR2 are KGHDR and SFDVKD. The CDR3 extends over 12 amino acids.